This record looks at one T cell receptor (beta chain) sequence and its context. These data come from a study of blood T cells in healthy people across ages. PBMCs numbering at least 6.5 million were isolated per sample. CDR3 length: 16 amino acids. Germline assignment: CDR1 SGHRS and CDR2 YFSETQ. The V and J ends lost 0 bases and 3 bases, in that order; junction bases with no gene match: 4. A second 7 to 11 cycle PCR used barcoded and J-beta primers. MiXCR was run by TCRdb on the 5' RACE reads, yielding one entry per CDR3 protein. Of around 800,000 distinct CDR3 sequences detected, 40% to 65% appear once; the ten largest clones hold approximately 41%.

The chain recombines TRBV5-1 with TRBJ2-1, with 9 positions matching TRBD2. The sequence was obtained from an older man in good health. Material for sequencing was blood. The CDR3 loop is CASSLAGREGYNEQFF. DNA of the CDR3: TGCGCCAGCAGCTTGGCCGGGCGGGAGGGCTACAATGAGCAGTTCTTC.